A selection of T cell receptor beta chains follows, all from one sample in a study of early T cells in non-severe SARS-CoV-2 infection. TCRdb called the 5' RACE reads again in MiXCR, with one record for every CDR3 protein. The sample contains approximately 62,000 distinct CDR3 sequences, approximately 12% of which appear only once. Sequencing input: whole blood. The source is an adult who was a healthcare worker with PCR-confirmed SARS-CoV-2 infection or an uninfected control (not recorded which). The CDR3 runs from the conserved cysteine through the conserved F or W. A D gene is named only where the DNA matches it firmly. Where a row states a size, it is once, few, many or the class of an expanded clone; other rows omit it.

>TRBJ2-7|.|TRBV20-1|TRBD2
CSAGRLAGALEQYF
TGCAGTGCTGGTAGACTAGCGGGGGCTCTCGAGCAGTACTTC
>TRBJ1-4|many|TRBV29-1|.
CSVGGAASSTNEKLFF
TGCAGCGTTGGAGGGGCGGCCTCATCAACTAATGAAAAACTGTTTTTT
>TRBJ1-6|.|TRBV29-1|.
CSVGATLNSPLHF
TGCAGCGTTGGTGCGACCCTAAATTCACCCCTCCACTTT
>TRBJ2-3|.|TRBV28|TRBD1
CASRTGQGDDTQYF
TGTGCCAGCAGGACTGGACAGGGGGACGATACGCAGTATTTT
>TRBJ2-7|few|TRBV6-1|TRBD2
CASSEGPSGTYEQYF
TGTGCCAGCAGTGAAGGGCCTAGCGGCACCTACGAGCAGTACTTC
>TRBJ1-5|.|TRBV30|.
CAWSRGADQPQHF
TGTGCCTGGAGCCGCGGGGCTGATCAGCCCCAGCATTTT
>TRBJ1-5|many|TRBV6-6|TRBD1
CASSSAGGRQPQHF
TGTGCCAGCAGTTCAGCAGGGGGCAGACAGCCCCAGCATTTT
>TRBJ2-4|many|TRBV30|TRBD1
CAWSVPGQGSVIQYF
TGTGCCTGGAGTGTTCCGGGACAGGGGTCCGTCATTCAGTACTTC
>TRBJ1-5|.|TRBV28|.
CASSGNQPQHF
TGTGCCAGCAGTGGCAATCAGCCCCAGCATTTT
>TRBJ2-7|.|TRBV10-3|TRBD1
CAIRGSTGDPYEQYF
TGTGCCATCAGGGGCTCGACAGGGGACCCCTACGAGCAGTACTTC
>TRBJ1-6|few|TRBV30|.
CAWSVRATLHF
TGTGCCTGGAGTGTAAGGGCTACCCTCCACTTT
>TRBJ2-7|.|TRBV29-1|.
CSVSWDTRTYEQYF
TGCAGCGTTTCCTGGGACACCCGGACCTACGAGCAGTACTTC
>TRBJ2-5|many|TRBV20-1|.
CSLTGHQETQYF
TGCAGTCTCACGGGACATCAAGAGACCCAGTACTTC
>TRBJ1-2|.|TRBV6-1|.
CASSPPRDYTF
TGTGCCAGCAGTCCCCCGAGAGACTACACCTTC
>TRBJ2-1|.|TRBV12-3/TRBV12-4|TRBD2
CASRELAGGQSYNEQFF
TGTGCCAGCAGAGAACTAGCGGGAGGGCAATCCTACAATGAGCAGTTCTTC
>TRBJ2-3|many|TRBV7-8|.
CASSLIRDGTDTQYF
TGTGCCAGCAGCTTAATACGCGACGGCACAGATACGCAGTATTTT
>TRBJ2-1|.|TRBV20-1|.
CSARLEMPYNEQFF
TGCAGTGCCCGTTTGGAGATGCCCTACAATGAGCAGTTCTTC
>TRBJ2-1|.|TRBV3-1|.
CASSHHSGIGQFF
TGTGCCAGCAGCCACCACAGTGGCATCGGGCAGTTCTTC
>TRBJ2-7|few|TRBV3-1|.
CASSQLHGGSYEQYF
TGTGCCAGCAGCCAATTACACGGGGGATCCTACGAGCAGTACTTC
>TRBJ2-3|many|TRBV30|.
CAWSVTPWSRGYSTGTDTQYF
TGTGCCTGGAGTGTCACCCCCTGGAGTAGGGGCTATAGTACGGGCACAGATACGCAGTATTTT
>TRBJ1-5|many|TRBV7-9|TRBD1
CASSLARTGGDRNQPQHF
TGTGCCAGCAGCTTAGCCCGGACAGGGGGCGACCGCAATCAGCCCCAGCATTTT
>TRBJ1-6|few|TRBV6-2/TRBV6-3|.
CASNGNSPLHF
TGTGCCAGCAATGGAAATTCACCCCTCCACTTT